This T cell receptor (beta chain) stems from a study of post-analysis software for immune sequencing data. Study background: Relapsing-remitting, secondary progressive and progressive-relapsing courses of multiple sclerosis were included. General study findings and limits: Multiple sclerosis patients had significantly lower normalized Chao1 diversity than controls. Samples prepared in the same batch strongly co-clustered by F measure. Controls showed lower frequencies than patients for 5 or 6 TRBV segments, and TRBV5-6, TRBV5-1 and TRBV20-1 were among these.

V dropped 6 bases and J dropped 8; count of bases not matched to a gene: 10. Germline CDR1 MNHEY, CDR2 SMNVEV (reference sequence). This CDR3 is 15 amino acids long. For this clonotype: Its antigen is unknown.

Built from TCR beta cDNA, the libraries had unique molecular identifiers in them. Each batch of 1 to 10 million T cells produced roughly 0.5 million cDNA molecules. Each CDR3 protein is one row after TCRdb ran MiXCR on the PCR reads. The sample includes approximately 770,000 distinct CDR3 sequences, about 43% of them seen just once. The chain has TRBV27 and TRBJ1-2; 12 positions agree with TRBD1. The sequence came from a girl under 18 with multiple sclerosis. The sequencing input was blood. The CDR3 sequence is CASSQGTGGASGYTF. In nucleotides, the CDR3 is TGTGCCAGCAGCCAGGGGACAGGGGGCGCGTCCGGCTACACCTTC.